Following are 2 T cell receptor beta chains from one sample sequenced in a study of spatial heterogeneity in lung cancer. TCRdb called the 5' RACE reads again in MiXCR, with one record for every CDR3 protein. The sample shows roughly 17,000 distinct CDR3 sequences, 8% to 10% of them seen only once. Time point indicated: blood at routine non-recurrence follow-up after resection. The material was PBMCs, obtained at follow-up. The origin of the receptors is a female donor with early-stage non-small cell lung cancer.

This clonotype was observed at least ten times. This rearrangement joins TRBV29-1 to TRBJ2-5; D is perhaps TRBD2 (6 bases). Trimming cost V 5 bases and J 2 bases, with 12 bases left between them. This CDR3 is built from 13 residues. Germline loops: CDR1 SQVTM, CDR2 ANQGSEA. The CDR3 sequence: CSVLAPLQETQYF. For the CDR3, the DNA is TGCAGCGTTCTAGCGCCCCTGCAAGAGACCCAGTACTTC.

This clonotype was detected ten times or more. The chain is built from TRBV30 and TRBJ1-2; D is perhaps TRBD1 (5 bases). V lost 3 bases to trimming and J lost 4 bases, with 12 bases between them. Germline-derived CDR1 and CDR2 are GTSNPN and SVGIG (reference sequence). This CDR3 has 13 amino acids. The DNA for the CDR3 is TGTGCCTGGAGCCCACAGGCCTCCTATGGCTACACCTTC. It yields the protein CAWSPQASYGYTF.